The 27 T cell receptor beta chains below come from one sample, sequenced in a study of lymphopenia after photon versus proton radiotherapy. Profiling relied on immunoSEQ multiplex PCR, and the TCRdb table lists in-frame clones only, not all of them. This table has about 33,000 clones, about 90% appearing once. The sample was peripheral blood, taken from a patient treated with photon-based radiotherapy. The source is a woman aged 50 to 60 with pancreatic cancer.

The rearrangement joins TRBV6-5 to TRBJ1-1, with D uncertain. CDR1 MNHEY and CDR2 SVGAGI come from the germline V gene. V was pared by 5 bases and J by 4 bases, with 8 bases between. The CDR3 is 12 amino acids. The CDR3 coding sequence is TGTGCCAGCAGTGACCGGACCACTGAAGCTTTCTTT. Translation: CASSDRTTEAFF.

This clone was observed a few times. The chain combines TRBV29-1 with TRBJ2-7, with 7 nucleotides matching TRBD1. In germline, CDR1 is SQVTM, CDR2 ANQGSEA. CDR3 length equals 15 residues. V shed 1 base and J 2 bases; nucleotides not matched to a gene: 8. CDR3 in DNA: TGCAGCGTTGAAGGTGGGACAGAGTTCACCTACGAGCAGTACTTC. It is translated as CSVEGGTEFTYEQYF.

This clone occurred a few times. The rearrangement joins TRBV5-1 to TRBJ2-3; possibly TRBD1 or TRBD2 for D (5 bases each). This CDR3 has 15 residues. V was shortened by 4 bases and J by 0 bases, with 12 bases between the two germline ends. Per germline, CDR1 SGHRS and CDR2 YFSETQ. CDR3 DNA sequence: TGCGCCAGCAGCCCCCGGGACCGGAGCACAGATACGCAGTATTTT. Translating gives CASSPRDRSTDTQYF.

The V and J genes are TRBV9 and TRBJ2-7; TRBD2 matches 13 bases. The germline V gene has CDR1 SGDLS and CDR2 YYNGEE. Unmatched junction bases numbered 5, after V lost 3 bases and J lost 5 bases. This CDR3 region has 15 residues. The CDR3 DNA reads as TGTGCCAGCAGCGCCGGGACTAGCGGGATCAACGAGCAGTACTTC. Residues: CASSAGTSGINEQYF. Variable domain in full (rest from reference TRBV9 and TRBJ2-7): DSGVTQTPKHLITATGQRVTLRCSPRSGDLSVYWYQQSLDQGLQFLIQYYNGEERAKGNILERFSAQQFPDLHSELNLSSLELGDSALYFCASSAGTSGINEQYFGPGTRLTVT.

The J gene is TRBJ2-2, the V gene TRBV10-2; D gene ambiguous. The germline gives CDR1 WSHSY, CDR2 SAAADI. CDR3 length equals 13 residues. Trimming cost V 3 bases and J 6 bases, with 8 bases left between them. The CDR3 sequence is CASSEDSPGELFF. CDR3 DNA sequence: TGCGCCAGCAGTGAAGATAGCCCCGGGGAGCTGTTTTTT.

This clone was observed a few times. The chain links TRBV11-2 to TRBJ1-4, with a tentative D call TRBD1 (6 bases). This CDR3 has 15 amino acids. With 4 bases removed from V and 6 bases from J, the gap between germline ends came to 15 bases. The V gene's germline CDR1 is SGHAT and CDR2 FQNNGV. The CDR3 nucleotides read TGTGCCAGCAGCTCCGACGGGACAAACGATGAAAAACTGTTTTTT. It yields the protein CASSSDGTNDEKLFF. The variable domain in full, completed from reference TRBV11-2 and TRBJ1-4, reads EAGVAQSPRYKIIEKRQSVAFWCNPISGHATLYWYQQILGQGPKLLIQFQNNGVVDDSQLPKDRFSAERLKGVDSTLKIQPAKLEDSAVYLCASSSDGTNDEKLFFGSGTQLSVL.

The chain is built from TRBV7-2 and TRBJ2-5; no reliable D call. The germline V gene has CDR1 SGHTA and CDR2 FQGNSA. This CDR3 is 15 amino acids long. V lost 1 base and J 1 base, leaving 10 bases between the germline ends. For the CDR3, the DNA is TGTGCCAGCAGCTTAGGCGGCCACCTCCAAGAGACCCAGTACTTC. It encodes CASSLGGHLQETQYF.

The genes are TRBV5-6 and TRBJ2-1; TRBD2 might be the D (6 bases). The germline V gene encodes CDR1 SGHDT and CDR2 YYEEEE. This CDR3 has 15 amino acids. V lost 2 bases to trimming and J lost 2 bases, with 11 bases between them. In DNA, the CDR3 is TGTGCCAGCAGCTTCCGGGACTCCGCCTACAATGAGCAGTTCTTC. Translating it yields CASSFRDSAYNEQFF.

V gene TRBV6-5 combines with J gene TRBJ2-5, with 8 positions matching TRBD2. In germline, CDR1 is MNHEY, CDR2 SVGAGI. CDR3 length: 15 residues. Unmatched junction bases numbered 11, after V lost 5 bases and J lost 6 bases. As DNA, the CDR3 is TGTGCCAGCAGTGTCGACGGGGGGGTCGGAAAGACCCAGTACTTC. Protein: CASSVDGGVGKTQYF.

In this sample, this clone turned up once. V is TRBV2 and J is TRBJ2-7, with D tentatively TRBD1 (6 bases). The CDR3 covers 13 residues. V gave up 6 bases and J gave up 5 bases, with 14 bases separating them. Germline V gives CDR1 SNHLY, CDR2 FYNNEI. Here the CDR3 DNA reads TGTGCCAGCAGCCCAGGGGTTAGCGACGAGCAGTACTTC. Protein product: CASSPGVSDEQYF.

The rearrangement joins TRBV5-7 to TRBJ2-7, with D perhaps TRBD1 or TRBD2 (5 bases each). TRBV5-7 is treated as an ORF (open reading frame) with a function not yet certain. V was trimmed by 3 bases and J by 0 bases, leaving 13 bases between them. The CDR3 contains 15 residues. The CDR3 coding sequence is TGTGCCAGCAGCTCACGGGACGGAAGCTCCTACGAGCAGTACTTC. Protein product: CASSSRDGSSYEQYF.

The chain recombines TRBV6-1 with TRBJ2-7; weak D call: TRBD2 (5 bases). CDR1 and CDR2 (germline): MNHNS, SASEGT. Trimming removed 0 bases from V and 6 bases from J, with 6 bases in between. This CDR3 has 12 residues. The CDR3, as DNA: TGTGCCAGCAGTGAAGCTCGGGGCGAGCAGTACTTC. Amino acids: CASSEARGEQYF.

Only one count was recorded for this clone. This chain connects TRBV7-9 to TRBJ2-7, with D unclear. With 5 bases removed from V and 6 bases from J, the gap between germline ends came to 23 bases. The CDR3 extends over 16 amino acids. Per germline, CDR1 SEHNR and CDR2 FQNEAQ (reference sequence). The CDR3 coding sequence is TGTGCCAGCAGCCGAGGTTCAGGAGCAGAGACGACCGAGCAGTACTTC. Encoded protein: CASSRGSGAETTEQYF.

This rearrangement joins TRBV11-3 to TRBJ2-2, with 7 positions matching TRBD2. The CDR3 length is 14 residues. Germline CDR1 and CDR2: SGHNT and YENEEA. Germline trimming cut 1 base from V and 5 bases from J; bases unmatched to any gene: 1. CDR3 coding DNA: TGTGCCAGCAGCTTAGCGGGAGGTACCGGGGAGCTGTTTTTT. Translated, it gives CASSLAGGTGELFF.

This clone was seen once. V is TRBV7-2 and J is TRBJ2-1; possibly TRBD1 or TRBD2 for D (5 bases each). In germline, CDR1 is SGHTA, CDR2 FQGNSA. The CDR3 spans 15 residues. Trimming took 0 bases from V and 9 from J, leaving 15 bases between them. CDR3 coding DNA: TGTGCCAGCAGCTTAGCCCCCGGGGCCGTGGGTGAGCAGTTCTTC. This codes for CASSLAPGAVGEQFF.

This chain links TRBV6-1 with TRBJ2-2; tentative D call: TRBD1 (5 bases). Trimming left V 7 bases short and J 6 bases short, with 18 bases between. The CDR3 extends over 15 amino acids. Germline loops: CDR1 MNHNS, CDR2 SASEGT. The CDR3 spells CASIMGRADSGELFF. The DNA for the CDR3 is TGTGCCAGCATCATGGGCAGGGCGGATTCCGGGGAGCTGTTTTTT.

The chain employs TRBV15 and TRBJ2-1; TRBD2 matches at 11 bases. CDR1 and CDR2 from the germline V gene are LNHNV and YYDKDF (reference sequence). V shed 8 bases and J 5 bases; nucleotides not matched to a gene: 8. This CDR3 spans 15 amino acids. The CDR3 nucleotides are TGTGCCACCCGTCGGGGGGGACTAGCGGACAATGAGCAGTTCTTC. Protein sequence: CATRRGGLADNEQFF.

The V gene is TRBV9, the J gene TRBJ2-1; 9 bases agree with TRBD2. Germline lookup yields CDR1 SGDLS and CDR2 YYNGEE. The CDR3 runs to 15 residues. V shed 6 bases and J 7 bases; nucleotides not matched to a gene: 11. CDR3 loop: CASTLGAGGGNEQFF. CDR3 bases: TGTGCCAGCACCCTTGGAGCGGGAGGTGGAAATGAGCAGTTCTTC.

The chain is built from TRBV5-4 and TRBJ2-1; 10 bases match TRBD2. CDR1 and CDR2 (germline): SGHNT, YYREEE (reference sequence). V was clipped by 4 bases and J by 9 bases; unmatched bases: 4. This CDR3 has 13 residues. DNA of the CDR3: TGTGCCAGCAGCCCCGGACTAGCGGCTGAGCAGTTCTTC. Its translation is CASSPGLAAEQFF.

The V and J genes are TRBV27 and TRBJ2-5; D unclear. CDR3 length: 13 amino acids. The V and J ends lost 3 bases and 4 bases respectively, with 9 bases between them. Germline values: CDR1 MNHEY, CDR2 SMNVEV (reference sequence). This CDR3 is CASSLGWGETQYF. The DNA of the CDR3 is TGTGCCAGCAGTTTGGGGTGGGGAGAGACCCAGTACTTC.

The genes are TRBV4-3 and TRBJ1-5, with D maybe TRBD1 (5 bases). This CDR3 comprises 16 residues. Germline V lookup: CDR1 LGHNA, CDR2 YSLEER. Trimming removed 1 base from V and 6 bases from J, with 16 bases in between. The chain's CDR3 is CASSQGHDRGRQPQHF. In DNA form, the CDR3 reads TGCGCCAGCAGCCAAGGGCACGACCGGGGCCGTCAGCCCCAGCATTTT.

The chain combines TRBV25-1 with TRBJ1-6; no definite D call. V was shortened by 2 bases and J by 5 bases, with 7 bases between the two germline ends. This CDR3 has 14 amino acids. Germline loops: CDR1 MGHDK, CDR2 SYGVNS. The CDR3: CASSEVTNNSPLHF. Written as DNA, the CDR3 is TGTGCCAGCAGTGAAGTTACAAATAATTCACCCCTCCACTTT.

V and J are TRBV30 and TRBJ2-3; possible D gene TRBD2, 6 bases. This CDR3 is built from 14 residues. V was cut by 3 bases and J by 6 bases, with 16 bases left in between. Germline V gives CDR1 GTSNPN, CDR2 SVGIG (reference sequence). The CDR3 nucleotides read TGTGCCTGGAGCCGGGACTCCCGCTTGGATACGCAGTATTTT. This encodes CAWSRDSRLDTQYF.

The chain couples TRBV6-1 to TRBJ1-4, with TRBD1 as a possible D gene (6 bases). This CDR3 spans 14 amino acids. Trimming shortened V by 5 bases and J by 4 bases, and 11 bases separated the two germline ends. CDR1 is MNHNS and CDR2 is SASEGT in the germline V gene. In nucleotides, the CDR3 is TGTGCCAGCAGTCCCTACAGGGATAATGAAAAACTGTTTTTT. Amino acids: CASSPYRDNEKLFF.

The chain couples TRBV19 to TRBJ2-1; 7 bases map to TRBD2. The CDR3 is 16 amino acids. The germline gives CDR1 LNHDA, CDR2 SQIVND (reference sequence). With 3 bases clipped from V and 7 bases from J, the junction kept 12 bases outside the gene matches. The CDR3 sequence is CASSIRAVAGGNEQFF. Written as DNA, the CDR3 is TGTGCCAGTAGTATTCGTGCGGTAGCGGGTGGTAATGAGCAGTTCTTC.

The J gene is TRBJ1-3, the V gene TRBV6-6, with TRBD1 matching over 9 bases. The CDR3 loop spans 15 amino acids. Per the germline V gene, CDR1 is MNHNY and CDR2 is SVGAGI (reference sequence). The J segment lost 2 bases and the V segment lost 7 bases, leaving 6 bases of the junction unmatched. The CDR3 spells CASTTWTGAGNTIYF. DNA of the CDR3: TGTGCCAGCACAACTTGGACAGGGGCTGGAAACACCATATATTTT.

The rearrangement uses TRBV4-1 and TRBJ1-2; D not certain. Germline CDR1 reads MGHRA; CDR2 reads YSYEKL. V lost 1 base, J lost 0 bases, and 24 bases lay in between. This CDR3 spans 20 amino acids. For the CDR3, the DNA is TGCGCCAGCAGCCAAGTTGGGTCAGGTGCCAACCCTGCAGCTAACTATGGCTACACCTTC. This sequence encodes CASSQVGSGANPAANYGYTF.